This entry lists 14 T cell receptor beta chains sequenced from one sample in a study of T-cell memory formation after mild COVID-19. TCRdb itself ran the 5' RACE reads through MiXCR, one entry per CDR3 protein. The data contain 120,000 to 150,000 distinct CDR3 sequences, around 21% of them singletons. Sequencing was carried out using PBMCs or a T cell subset sorted from them (not recorded which). These TCRs come from an adult woman who had mild COVID-19 (a few samples of this study predate the infection). Cell type and time point are not known.

This clonotype was recorded a few times. The chain recombines TRBV20-1 with TRBJ2-5; 8 bases agree with TRBD2. CDR1 and CDR2 (germline): DFQATT, SNEGSKA (reference sequence). With 3 bases clipped from V and 5 bases from J, the junction kept 8 bases outside the gene matches. This CDR3 has 14 amino acids. CDR3 nucleotides: TGCAGTGCTAGCGGGACTAGAGCGCCCGAGACCCAGTACTTC. It codes for CSASGTRAPETQYF.

This clonotype was recorded a few times. This sequence joins TRBV18 and TRBJ1-1, with D perhaps matching TRBD1 (6 bases). Trimming took off 1 base at V and 0 bases at J, with 12 bases between the two ends. CDR3 size: 16 residues. In germline, CDR1 is KGHSH, CDR2 LQKENI. CDR3 nucleotide sequence: TGTGCCAGCTCACCACGTCAGAGGGGGATGAACACTGAAGCTTTCTTT. Protein: CASSPRQRGMNTEAFF.

This clonotype turned up a few times. This chain joins TRBV3-1 and TRBJ2-2; the D gene is possibly TRBD2 (5 bases). V was shortened by 0 bases and J by 2 bases, with 13 bases between the two germline ends. Germline-derived CDR1 and CDR2 are LGHDT and YNNKEL (reference sequence). The CDR3 has 17 amino acids. CDR3: CASSQDWRRDNTGELFF. The CDR3 DNA is TGTGCCAGCAGCCAAGATTGGAGGAGAGACAACACCGGGGAGCTGTTTTTT.

V is TRBV6-1 and J is TRBJ1-2; no clear D gene. The CDR3 covers 13 residues. The germline V gene encodes CDR1 MNHNS and CDR2 SASEGT. V dropped 2 bases and J dropped 1 base, with 5 bases sitting between them. The CDR3 bases are TGTGCCAGCAGTGAATCGGGTAACTATGGCTACACCTTC. The encoded protein is CASSESGNYGYTF.

This clonotype was counted a few times. The chain links TRBV6-5 to TRBJ2-2; D unresolved. V lost 2 bases and J lost 7, with 8 bases in between. This CDR3 spans 13 amino acids. CDR1 and CDR2 from the germline V gene are MNHEY and SVGAGI. Written as DNA, the CDR3 is TGTGCCAGCAGTTACCTGGGTGGCGGGGAGCTGTTTTTT. This gives the protein CASSYLGGGELFF.

The V gene is TRBV5-1, the J gene TRBJ1-1; 7 nucleotides line up with TRBD1. The CDR3 contains 16 residues. Looked up from germline, CDR1 is SGHRS and CDR2 is YFSETQ. After removal of 0 bases from V and 1 base from J, the junction contained 6 bases not matched to a gene. The CDR3 loop reads CASSLDGQVKNTEAFF. DNA for the CDR3: TGCGCCAGCAGCTTGGATGGACAGGTGAAGAACACTGAAGCTTTCTTT.

The chain employs TRBV11-2 and TRBJ1-2; D possibly corresponds to TRBD1 (5 bases). CDR3 size: 14 residues. Germline V gene data show CDR1 as SGHAT and CDR2 as FQNNGV. V lost 2 bases to trimming and J lost 4 bases, with 11 bases between them. CDR3 region: CASSLSAGFYGYTF. The CDR3 nucleotides read TGTGCCAGCAGCTTAAGCGCAGGGTTCTATGGCTACACCTTC.

This chain uses TRBV29-1 with TRBJ2-3; 8 bases map to TRBD2. CDR3 length equals 14 residues. Unmatched junction bases numbered 11, after V lost 8 bases and J lost 4 bases. The germline V gene has CDR1 SQVTM and CDR2 ANQGSEA. Written as DNA, the CDR3 is TGCAGCTTCTTTGGTGCGGGAGGCGCAGATACGCAGTATTTT. Protein: CSFFGAGGADTQYF.

This sequence joins TRBV27 and TRBJ1-2, with 10 bases aligning to TRBD1. After removal of 0 bases from V and 8 bases from J, the junction contained 0 bases not matched to a gene. In germline, CDR1 is MNHEY, CDR2 SMNVEV (reference sequence). The CDR3 length is 13 residues. CDR3 sequence reads: CASSLSGQGGYTF. Written as DNA, the CDR3 is TGTGCCAGCAGTTTATCGGGACAGGGGGGCTACACCTTC.

This clonotype was seen a handful of times. J is TRBJ1-5 and V is TRBV12-3 or TRBV12-4, with 8 bases matching TRBD1. The CDR3 runs 14 residues. With V trimmed by 2 bases and J by 4 bases, 1 base remained unmatched. The CDR3 region has the DNA TGTGCCAGCAGTTTAAGGACAGGGAATCAGCCCCAGCATTTT. Translation: CASSLRTGNQPQHF.

This clonotype was seen a few times. This chain links TRBV6-6 with TRBJ2-4; D is perhaps TRBD2 (6 bases). This CDR3 is built from 13 residues. Germline assignment: CDR1 MNHNY and CDR2 SVGAGI (reference sequence). V was trimmed by 4 bases and J by 9 bases, leaving 13 bases between them. CDR3 coding DNA: TGTGCCAGCAGTTGGCGCCCAGCGGGCATTCAGTACTTC. It codes for CASSWRPAGIQYF.

This clonotype showed up just a few times. The chain employs TRBV10-3 and TRBJ2-1; 13 nucleotides agree with TRBD2. Germline CDR1 reads ENHRY; CDR2 reads SYGVKD. The CDR3 is 14 amino acids. With V trimmed by 6 bases and J by 7 bases, 3 bases remained unmatched. The CDR3 region is CAIRGTSGENEQFF. The DNA of the CDR3 is TGTGCCATCAGGGGGACTAGCGGGGAGAATGAGCAGTTCTTC.

This clonotype was seen many times. The DNA for the CDR3 is TGTGCCAGCAGCTTCCAAAACGCAGGGGGCACTGAAGCTTTCTTT. It codes for CASSFQNAGGTEAFF. The chain uses TRBV7-2 and TRBJ1-1, with 7 bases aligning to TRBD1. The V gene end was trimmed by 3 bases and the J gene end by 4 bases; junction bases not matched to a gene: 8. Germline V gene data show CDR1 as SGHTA and CDR2 as FQGNSA. This CDR3 region has 15 residues.

This clonotype was recorded a few times. The rearrangement joins TRBV2 to TRBJ2-2; D gene ambiguous. This CDR3 has 14 amino acids. Germline assignment: CDR1 SNHLY and CDR2 FYNNEI. Trimming removed 4 bases from V and 2 bases from J, with 8 bases in between. The CDR3 nucleotides are TGTGCCAGCAGTGTTCTGGGAAACACCGGGGAGCTGTTTTTT. This translates into CASSVLGNTGELFF.